This TCR beta chain was observed in a study of shared clonotypes between healthy human individuals. In the case of this clone: Its cognate antigen is unknown.

There are 14 residues in the CDR3. With 3 bases clipped from V and 2 bases from J, the junction kept 3 bases outside the gene matches. From germline, CDR1 is SGHAT and CDR2 FQDESV (reference sequence). Only in-frame clones appear in the TCRdb table, and some are missing; sequencing was by immunoSEQ multiplex PCR. The sample shows 95,000 to 120,000 clones, 68% of them seen only once. General study results and limits: Large sequencing depth failed to make sorted-subset sequencing complete, rarefaction showed.

The TCR sequence derives from a woman under 40 in good health. Specimen: memory CD8+ T cells sorted from blood. The subset was: CD45RO+ cells pooled with CCR7-negative TemRA cells. The chain couples TRBV11-1 to TRBJ2-7, with TRBD1 identical over 8 bases. The CDR3 loop is CASSFGTGPYEQYF. CDR3 sequence (DNA): TGTGCCAGCAGCTTCGGGACAGGACCCTACGAGCAGTACTTC. Filled out from reference TRBV11-1 and TRBJ2-7, the complete variable domain reads EAEVAQSPRYKITEKSQAVAFWCDPISGHATLYWYRQILGQGPELLVQFQDESVVDDSQLPKDRFSAERLKGVDSTLKIQPAELGDSAMYLCASSFGTGPYEQYFGPGTRLTVT.